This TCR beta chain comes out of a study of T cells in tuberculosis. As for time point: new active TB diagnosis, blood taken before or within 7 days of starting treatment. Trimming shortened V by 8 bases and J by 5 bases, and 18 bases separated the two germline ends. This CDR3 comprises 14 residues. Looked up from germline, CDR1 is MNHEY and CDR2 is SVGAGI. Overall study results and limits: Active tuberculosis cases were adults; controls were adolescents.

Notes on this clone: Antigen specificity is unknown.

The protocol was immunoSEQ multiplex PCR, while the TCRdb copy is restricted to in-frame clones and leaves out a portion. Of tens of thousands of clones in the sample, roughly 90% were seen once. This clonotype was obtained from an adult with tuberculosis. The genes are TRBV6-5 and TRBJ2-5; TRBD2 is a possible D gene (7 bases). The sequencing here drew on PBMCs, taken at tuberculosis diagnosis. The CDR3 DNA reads TGTGCCAGCCGGTGGGCGGGGGCCCGGGAGACCCAGTACTTC. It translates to CASRWAGARETQYF.